This record looks at one TCR beta chain sequence and its context. Its antigen is unidentified. Assay: immunoSEQ multiplex PCR; the TCRdb copy retains only in-frame clones and omits some. The sample records approximately 190,000 clones, about nine tenths being singletons. The sample is drawn from a study of T cell responses to AZD1222 COVID-19 vaccine. General study points: Of spike-specific TCRs, nearly half reportedly target regions left unmutated in variants. At study baseline, merely over 5 AZD1222 recipients were seropositive.

The V end was cut by 5 bases, the J end by 2 bases, with 15 bases between. CDR3 length: 15 amino acids. Germline V gene data show CDR1 as MNHEY and CDR2 as SVGAGI. The chain is built from TRBV6-5 and TRBJ2-5; maybe TRBD2 (6 bases). Sequenced material: peripheral blood, taken on day 0 of MenACWY control vaccination. The origin of this receptor is an adult in good health. Here the CDR3 DNA reads TGTGCCAGCAGTCCCGCCGCGGCGGGGCAAGAGACCCAGTACTTC. It encodes CASSPAAAGQETQYF.